A single sample is the source of the 25 T cell receptor beta chains below, sequenced in a study of CD8 T cells in Susac syndrome. Random hexamers primed reverse transcription of about 0.45 to 1 ug RNA. One entry per CDR3 protein results from TCRdb running MiXCR on the immunoSEQ multiplex PCR reads. The sample has around 190,000 distinct CDR3 sequences; 85% to 95% are singletons. Specimen: CD4+ T cells from PBMCs. The receptors stem from a human donor in good health.

The chain recombines TRBV19 with TRBJ2-4, with D tentatively TRBD2 (5 bases). V lost 10 bases, J lost 1 base, and 20 bases lay in between. The CDR3 has 16 residues. Per the germline V gene, CDR1 is LNHDA and CDR2 is SQIVND (reference sequence). The DNA for the CDR3 is TGTGCCACTATGCGCCCGGGGAAGACGGCCAAAAACATTCAGTACTTC. It encodes CATMRPGKTAKNIQYF.

J is TRBJ1-2 and V is TRBV19, with unresolved D. Germline loops: CDR1 LNHDA, CDR2 SQIVND (reference sequence). The CDR3 contains 12 residues. Deletions cut 8 bases from V and 8 bases from J, with 15 bases between. This CDR3 is CASGWSAIGYTF. In DNA form, the CDR3 reads TGTGCCAGTGGTTGGAGTGCTATCGGCTACACCTTC.

The chain recombines TRBV29-1 with TRBJ1-1; TRBD1 agrees at 8 bases. V trimming: 6 bases; J trimming: 11 bases; junction bases outside the gene matches: 14. Germline CDR1 and CDR2: SQVTM and ANQGSEA. The CDR3 loop spans 13 amino acids. Here the CDR3 reads CSVGSTGDSLAFF. The CDR3 coding sequence is TGCAGCGTCGGGTCGACAGGGGATAGTCTCGCTTTCTTT.

The V call is TRBV14, the J call TRBJ2-3; 7 bases are a match to TRBD2. The CDR3 has 16 residues. V shed 1 base, J shed 9 bases, and the junction held 13 bases outside the gene matches. CDR1 is SGHDN, CDR2 FVKESK, per germline. CDR3 nucleotides: TGTGCCAGCAGCCAAGTACGGACTAGGTCTTTGAACACGCAGTATTTT. This gives the protein CASSQVRTRSLNTQYF.

The chain is built from TRBV25-1 and TRBJ2-7; a weak D match, TRBD2 (6 bases). Trimming removed 4 bases from V and 3 bases from J, with 10 bases in between. The CDR3 is made up of 13 amino acids. CDR1 and CDR2 from the germline V gene are MGHDK and SYGVNS. The CDR3 bases are TGTGCCAGCAGTGGAGTGGGGGGCTACGAGCAGTACTTC. Residues: CASSGVGGYEQYF.

This chain joins TRBV5-6 and TRBJ2-1, with TRBD1 identical over 10 bases. This CDR3 is 16 amino acids long. Germline CDR1 reads SGHDT; CDR2 reads YYEEEE. The V and J ends lost 2 bases and 8 bases, in that order; junction bases with no gene match: 10. Here the CDR3 reads CASSFGATGGVDEQFF. The CDR3 coding sequence is TGTGCCAGCAGCTTCGGAGCGACAGGGGGCGTAGATGAGCAGTTCTTC.

The chain joins TRBV28 to TRBJ2-5; 8 bases align to TRBD2. Unmatched junction bases numbered 9, after V lost 10 bases and J lost 5 bases. CDR1 and CDR2 from the germline V gene are MDHEN and SYDVKM. The CDR3 sequence is 13 residues long. The CDR3 spells CATYGGAWETQYF. In DNA form, the CDR3 reads TGTGCCACGTACGGGGGGGCCTGGGAGACCCAGTACTTC.

Note on this clonotype: The junction differs from germline at one of its ends, possibly a read error. The chain combines TRBV7-2 with TRBJ1-2, with D maybe TRBD1 (5 bases). This CDR3 has 12 amino acids. The germline V gene encodes CDR1 SGHTA and CDR2 FQGNSA. The CDR3 nucleotides are TGTGCCAGCAGCGCGGGAAAGGGGTCCTACGCCTTC. Its protein is CASSAGKGSYAF.

This sequence joins TRBV5-1 and TRBJ1-1; the D gene is possibly TRBD1 (6 bases). In germline, CDR1 is SGHRS, CDR2 YFSETQ. Trimming pared 2 bases from V and 7 bases from J, leaving 12 bases between. This CDR3 comprises 13 residues. CDR3 loop: CASSFKGVGEAFF. The CDR3, as DNA: TGCGCCAGCAGCTTTAAGGGGGTAGGTGAAGCTTTCTTT.

The gene calls are TRBV7-7 and TRBJ2-2; D uncertain. The CDR3 consists of 15 residues. Germline CDR1 and CDR2: SSHAT and FNYEAQ (reference sequence). The CDR3, as DNA: TGTGCTAGCTCCGCCACCGTTACCCGCACCGGGGAGCTGTTTTTT. Its protein product is CASSATVTRTGELFF. The variable domain in full, with the rest retrieved from reference TRBV7-7 and TRBJ2-2, is GAGVSQSPRYKVTKRGQDVTLRCDPISSHATLYWYQQALGQGPEFLTYFNYEAQPDKSGLPSDRFSAERPEGSISTLTIQRTEQRDSAMYRCASSATVTRTGELFFGEGSRLTVL.

The chain links TRBV4-2 to TRBJ2-6; 8 positions agree with TRBD2. Germline loops: CDR1 LGHNA, CDR2 YNFKEQ. CDR3 length: 20 amino acids. Trimming took 0 bases from V and 4 from J; bases not matched to a gene: 14. CDR3 DNA: TGTGCCAGCAGCCAAGATAGGAGAGGGACTAGTGTCTCCGGGGCCAACGTCCTGACTTTC. It is translated as CASSQDRRGTSVSGANVLTF.

This clonotype occurred a few times. This sequence joins TRBV5-1 and TRBJ2-7; TRBD1 aligns across 7 bases. The V gene end was trimmed by 4 bases and the J gene end by 3 bases; junction bases not matched to a gene: 4. Germline V lookup: CDR1 SGHRS, CDR2 YFSETQ. The CDR3 spans 13 residues. The CDR3 nucleotides are TGCGCCAGCAGCCGACAGGGTAACTACGAGCAGTACTTC. Its translation: CASSRQGNYEQYF.

J is TRBJ2-6 and V is TRBV7-9; D assignment may be TRBD1 or TRBD2 (5 bases each). Germline V lookup: CDR1 SEHNR, CDR2 FQNEAQ (reference sequence). The CDR3 extends over 19 amino acids. The V and J ends lost 3 bases and 0 bases respectively, with 18 bases between them. CDR3 DNA: TGTGCCAGCAGCTTGGTCCTCCGGGACGGATTCTCTGGGGCCAACGTCCTGACTTTC. It codes for CASSLVLRDGFSGANVLTF.

The rearrangement links TRBV25-1 to TRBJ1-2; 8 nucleotides agree with TRBD1. The J segment lost 7 bases and the V segment lost 5 bases, leaving 6 bases of the junction unmatched. There are 13 residues in the CDR3. Germline V CDR1 and CDR2: MGHDK, SYGVNS. CDR3: CASSSRGLGGYTF. Written as DNA, the CDR3 is TGTGCCAGCAGTAGCAGGGGGCTCGGTGGCTACACCTTC.

The chain is built from TRBV6-2 or TRBV6-3 and TRBJ1-1, with D hard to call. Germline CDR1 MNHEY, CDR2 SVGEGT. The ends were cut back, 0 bases at V and 1 base at J, with 6 bases in the middle. This CDR3 is built from 14 residues. In DNA, the CDR3 is TGTGCCAGCAGTTACTCTTGGCAGAACACTGAAGCTTTCTTT. Its translation: CASSYSWQNTEAFF.

This chain connects TRBV4-1 to TRBJ2-3; D remains ambiguous. The V and J ends lost 2 bases and 1 base respectively, with 7 bases between them. The CDR3 runs 14 residues. CDR1 is MGHRA and CDR2 is YSYEKL in the germline V gene. CDR3 DNA sequence: TGCGCCAGCAGCCAACCTCACCGCACAGATACGCAGTATTTT. Translation: CASSQPHRTDTQYF.

The sample holds one count of this clonotype. The gene calls are TRBV6-6 and TRBJ1-3; the D is unclear. CDR1 is MNHNY and CDR2 is SVGAGI in the germline V gene (reference sequence). This CDR3 is 15 amino acids long. V lost 0 bases, J lost 1 base, and 7 bases lay in between. CDR3: CASSYSTGSGNTIYF. The CDR3 DNA reads TGTGCCAGCAGTTACTCGACTGGTTCTGGAAACACCATATATTTT.

This clonotype was recorded only once. The V call is TRBV15, the J call TRBJ2-5, with D perhaps matching TRBD1 or TRBD2 (5 bases each). Germline V gene sequence: CDR1 LNHNV, CDR2 YYDKDF (reference sequence). The CDR3 runs to 17 residues. The germline V and J ends were trimmed by 3 bases and 5 bases, with 22 bases remaining between them. CDR3 loop: CATSSPRDPRVRETQYF. In DNA form, the CDR3 reads TGTGCCACCAGCAGCCCACGGGACCCACGGGTCAGGGAGACCCAGTACTTC.

The chain joins TRBV4-1 to TRBJ2-3; 8 nucleotides line up with TRBD2. This CDR3 comprises 17 residues. V trimming: 0 bases; J trimming: 8 bases; junction bases outside the gene matches: 13. CDR1 MGHRA and CDR2 YSYEKL come from the germline V gene. For the CDR3, the DNA is TGCGCCAGCAGCCAAGATCTGGGACGGGGGGGAGGCCTTACGCAGTATTTT. It is translated as CASSQDLGRGGGLTQYF.

V usage is TRBV7-2 and J usage is TRBJ2-5; possibly TRBD1 or TRBD2 for D (5 bases each). With 3 bases removed from V and 2 bases from J, the gap between germline ends came to 7 bases. The CDR3 is 13 amino acids. CDR1 SGHTA and CDR2 FQGNSA come from the germline V gene. The CDR3 DNA is TGTGCCAGCAGCTTCGGGGCTCAAGAGACCCAGTACTTC. It specifies CASSFGAQETQYF. Together with reference TRBV7-2 and TRBJ2-5, the CDR3 gives the full variable domain: GAGVSQSPSNKVTEKGKDVELRCDPISGHTALYWYRQSLGQGLEFLIYFQGNSAPDKSGLPSDRFSAERTGGSVSTLTIQRTQQEDSAVYLCASSFGAQETQYFGPGTRLLVL.

The V call is TRBV14, the J call TRBJ1-1, with no clear D. Germline-derived CDR1 and CDR2 are SGHDN and FVKESK. CDR3 length equals 16 residues. Trimming cost V 0 bases and J 1 base, with 12 bases left between them. CDR3 loop: CASSQDLEVSNTEAFF. The CDR3 DNA reads as TGTGCCAGCAGCCAAGATCTGGAGGTGTCGAACACTGAAGCTTTCTTT.

The rearrangement links TRBV7-2 to TRBJ2-5; the match to TRBD1 covers 8 bases. The CDR3 consists of 16 residues. CDR1 and CDR2 from the germline V gene are SGHTA and FQGNSA. V trimming: 1 base; J trimming: 6 bases; junction bases outside the gene matches: 10. The CDR3: CASSLVAGGARKTQYF. CDR3 nucleotide sequence: TGTGCCAGCAGCTTAGTGGCAGGGGGCGCTAGGAAGACCCAGTACTTC.

V usage is TRBV15 and J usage is TRBJ1-5; tentative D call: TRBD1 (5 bases). The germline V and J ends were trimmed by 9 bases and 5 bases, with 17 bases remaining between them. The CDR3 contains 14 residues. Germline values: CDR1 LNHNV, CDR2 YYDKDF (reference sequence). This chain's CDR3 is CATARGGRDQPQHF. The DNA for the CDR3 is TGTGCCACGGCGCGGGGGGGGAGAGATCAGCCCCAGCATTTT.

The chain uses TRBV10-3 and TRBJ1-2, with no clear D. The CDR3 loop spans 14 amino acids. Looked up from germline, CDR1 is ENHRY and CDR2 is SYGVKD. The V end was cut by 2 bases, the J end by 0 bases, with 7 bases between. The CDR3 nucleotides read TGTGCCATCAGTGAGACGGCAGCTAACTATGGCTACACCTTC. It specifies CAISETAANYGYTF.

V gene TRBV3-1 combines with J gene TRBJ2-1; D gene uncertain. Per germline, CDR1 LGHDT and CDR2 YNNKEL (reference sequence). The CDR3 has 16 amino acids. Trimming cost V 3 bases and J 8 bases, with 20 bases left between them. The CDR3 DNA reads TGTGCCAGCAGCCATACGGTGGCAACCCCTCGCGATGAGCAGTTCTTC. Translation: CASSHTVATPRDEQFF.